Below, 7 T cell receptor beta chains from the same sample are listed, as sequenced in a study of shared clonotypes between healthy human individuals. The data were produced by immunoSEQ multiplex PCR, yet TCRdb's version contains in-frame clones alone and is incomplete. The sample lists under 550,000 clones, around 96% seen once, with about 0.057% in the top ten. The specimen was naive CD4+ T cells sorted from blood. Subset noted: CD45RA+ positively selected. These receptors all stem from a woman aged 30 to 39 in good health.

This chain joins TRBV6-1 and TRBJ2-2; D uncertain. This CDR3 region has 14 residues. The germline V gene has CDR1 MNHNS and CDR2 SASEGT. Deletions cut 1 base from V and 4 bases from J, with 7 bases between. Here the CDR3 DNA reads TGTGCCAGCAGTGAAGGGTGGAGCACCGGGGAGCTGTTTTTT. Its translation is CASSEGWSTGELFF.

The chain has TRBV6-5 and TRBJ1-1; D is unresolved. The V end was cut by 1 base, the J end by 0 bases, with 6 bases between. CDR3 length equals 14 residues. The germline V gene encodes CDR1 MNHEY and CDR2 SVGAGI. As DNA, the CDR3 is TGTGCCAGCAGTTACTTAGAAATGAACACTGAAGCTTTCTTT. Translation: CASSYLEMNTEAFF.

J is TRBJ2-5 and V is TRBV6-6; the D gene is possibly TRBD2 (6 bases). CDR1 is MNHNY, CDR2 SVGAGI, per germline (reference sequence). V lost 2 bases, J lost 2 bases, and 9 bases lay in between. This CDR3 contains 14 residues. The CDR3 here is CASSYGREQETQYF. The CDR3 region has the DNA TGTGCCAGCAGTTACGGGCGGGAACAAGAGACCCAGTACTTC.

The V and J genes are TRBV10-1 and TRBJ2-7; possible D gene TRBD2, 5 bases. Trimming pared 4 bases from V and 5 bases from J, leaving 12 bases between. Germline V gene lookup returns CDR1 WNHNN and CDR2 SYGVQD (reference sequence). The CDR3 runs to 13 residues. The CDR3 nucleotides read TGCGCCAGCAGTGGTCCTAGGACTGACGAGCAGTACTTC. This sequence encodes CASSGPRTDEQYF.

This chain connects TRBV29-1 to TRBJ2-2, with D hard to call. Germline CDR1 is SQVTM and CDR2 is ANQGSEA. The CDR3 is made up of 13 amino acids. V lost 3 bases, J lost 1 base, and 6 bases lay in between. The CDR3: CSVDPENTGELFF. The CDR3 DNA reads TGCAGCGTTGACCCGGAGAACACCGGGGAGCTGTTTTTT.

The J gene is TRBJ2-7, the V gene TRBV28; no definite D call. Deletions cut 3 bases from V and 6 bases from J, with 12 bases between. The germline V gene encodes CDR1 MDHEN and CDR2 SYDVKM. This CDR3 is built from 13 residues. CDR3 bases: TGTGCCAGCAGTTTTCTAGGTACGTCCGAGCAGTACTTC. Protein sequence: CASSFLGTSEQYF. Drawing the rest from reference TRBV28 and TRBJ2-7, the complete variable domain is DVKVTQSSRYLVKRTGEKVFLECVQDMDHENMFWYRQDPGLGLRLIYFSYDVKMKEKGDIPEGYSVSREKKERFSLILESASTNQTSMYLCASSFLGTSEQYFGPGTRLTVT.

The chain recombines TRBV28 with TRBJ2-1; D unresolved. Trimming left V 7 bases short and J 0 bases short, with 16 bases between. Looked up from germline, CDR1 is MDHEN and CDR2 is SYDVKM. This CDR3 has 16 residues. The CDR3 region has the DNA TGTGCCAGCATTCTCAGGTTAGACCTCTCCTACAATGAGCAGTTCTTC. Translating gives CASILRLDLSYNEQFF.